A single sample gave rise to the 24 T cell receptor beta chains below, sequenced in a study of identical twins. TCRdb called the 5' RACE reads again in MiXCR, with one record for every CDR3 protein. The sample yields around 530,000 distinct CDR3 sequences, about 16% seen once. The same specimen was also included in a second study, on yellow fever vaccine responses in identical twins.

The specimen sequenced was CD4+ T cells sorted from blood. Receptor source: a woman aged 18-29 years in good health.

This clonotype was observed many times. The V gene is TRBV12-3 or TRBV12-4, the J gene TRBJ2-7; no definite D call. The CDR3 runs to 15 residues. V was clipped by 6 bases and J by 3 bases, with 18 bases between them. CDR3 residues: CASSPRVGSDYEQYF. CDR3 nucleotide sequence: TGTGCCAGCAGCCCGAGAGTGGGGTCAGACTACGAGCAGTACTTC.

This clonotype has only a few counts. This chain connects TRBV12-3 or TRBV12-4 to TRBJ2-7, with D perhaps assigned TRBD1 or TRBD2 (5 bases each). V lost 6 bases to trimming and J lost 9 bases, with 15 bases between them. This CDR3 spans 12 amino acids. The chain's CDR3 is CASSPGTFGQYF. DNA of the CDR3: TGTGCCAGCAGCCCGGGGACGTTTGGGCAGTACTTC.

V gene TRBV20-1 combines with J gene TRBJ2-5; D possibly corresponds to TRBD1 (5 bases). The germline CDR1 and CDR2 sequences are DFQATT and SNEGSKA (reference sequence). This CDR3 has 15 amino acids. Trimming shortened V by 1 base and J by 5 bases, and 17 bases separated the two germline ends. CDR3 DNA: TGCAGTGCTAGAGGAGCAGGGATCGACGGGGAGACCCAGTACTTC. Encoded protein: CSARGAGIDGETQYF.

On this clonotype itself: The DNA is left out, because the CDR3 cannot be placed on it with certainty; the CDR3 is given as TCRdb lists it. The rearrangement links TRBV7-8 to TRBJ2-2; TRBD2, the table's D call, was not compared with the DNA. The germline gives CDR1 SGHVS, CDR2 FQNEAQ. The CDR3 adds up to 17 amino acids, both ends counted. The CDR3 region is CASSFHFGRGATGELFF.

The chain joins TRBV20-1 to TRBJ2-7; no clear D gene. V lost 3 bases and J lost 3, with 6 bases in between. The CDR3 totals 11 residues. Per germline, CDR1 DFQATT and CDR2 SNEGSKA (reference sequence). The CDR3 sequence: CSASMIYEQYV. DNA of the CDR3: TGCAGTGCTAGTATGATCTACGAGCAGTACGTC.

This clonotype was detected a few times. The chain combines TRBV24-1 with TRBJ2-3, with D possibly matching TRBD2 (5 bases). The CDR3 totals 13 residues. V lost 6 bases and J lost 1, with 7 bases in between. In germline, CDR1 is KGHDR, CDR2 SFDVKD. CDR3 amino acids: CATSTRGTDTQYF. The CDR3 region has the DNA TGTGCCACCAGTACGAGGGGCACAGATACGCAGTATTTT.

This clonotype showed up many times. This chain uses TRBV12-3 or TRBV12-4 with TRBJ2-2; 7 bases are a match to TRBD2. With 5 bases clipped from V and 4 bases from J, the junction kept 4 bases outside the gene matches. This CDR3 region has 14 residues. CDR3 protein: CASSRGLRTGELFF. Written as DNA, the CDR3 is TGTGCCAGCAGTAGGGGACTACGCACCGGGGAGCTGTTTTTT.

The chain carries TRBV25-1 and TRBJ2-2; 9 nucleotides agree with TRBD1. The CDR3 extends over 16 amino acids. Germline values: CDR1 MGHDK, CDR2 SYGVNS. J was trimmed by 6 bases and V by 4 bases; bases with no gene match: 9. CDR3 loop: CASSGQGQGGSGELFF. The DNA for the CDR3 is TGTGCCAGCAGTGGGCAGGGACAGGGTGGGTCCGGGGAGCTGTTTTTT.

Only a few counts were recorded for this clonotype. The chain has TRBV5-1 and TRBJ2-3, with 7 bases aligning to TRBD2. The CDR3 runs to 17 residues. Trimming took 0 bases from V and 0 from J; bases not matched to a gene: 7. Germline CDR1 is SGHRS and CDR2 is YFSETQ. The CDR3 protein is CASSLGPAGSSTDTQYF. The CDR3 nucleotides read TGCGCCAGCAGCTTGGGGCCAGCGGGGTCAAGCACAGATACGCAGTATTTT.

At least ten counts were recorded for this clonotype. The chain employs TRBV29-1 and TRBJ2-1, with D uncertain. The V gene lost 8 bases and the J gene lost 5 bases, with 7 bases spanning the gap. Germline V lookup: CDR1 SQVTM, CDR2 ANQGSEA. This CDR3 is 10 amino acids long. The DNA of the CDR3 is TGCAGCTCGGGCAACAATGAGCAGTTCTTC. Translation: CSSGNNEQFF.

There are a few counts of this clonotype. The rearrangement links TRBV20-1 to TRBJ2-7, with TRBD2 identical over 7 bases. V trimming: 0 bases; J trimming: 6 bases; junction bases outside the gene matches: 8. Looked up from germline, CDR1 is DFQATT and CDR2 is SNEGSKA (reference sequence). This CDR3 contains 14 residues. The CDR3 loop is CSARDPLGGSEQYV. The CDR3, as DNA: TGCAGTGCTAGAGACCCCCTCGGGGGGTCCGAGCAGTACGTC.

The J gene is TRBJ2-2, the V gene TRBV24-1; 12 bases fit TRBD2. The CDR3 is 16 amino acids. The V gene's germline CDR1 is KGHDR and CDR2 SFDVKD. J lost 5 bases, V lost 4 bases, and 4 bases had no gene match. CDR3 sequence reads: CATSDPTSGRTGELFF. In DNA, the CDR3 is TGTGCCACCAGTGACCCAACTAGCGGGAGGACCGGGGAGCTGTTTTTT.

This clonotype was seen many times. The genes are TRBV10-3 and TRBJ2-7, with D unresolved. This CDR3 is 13 amino acids long. Deletions cut 6 bases from V and 1 base from J, with 10 bases between. Germline V CDR1 and CDR2: ENHRY, SYGVKD. This chain's CDR3 is CAISQTMSYEQYF. In DNA form, the CDR3 reads TGTGCCATCAGCCAGACGATGTCCTACGAGCAGTACTTC.

The rearrangement uses TRBV20-1 and TRBJ2-7; 9 bases align to TRBD2. With 3 bases clipped from V and 3 bases from J, the junction kept 9 bases outside the gene matches. This CDR3 contains 15 residues. Germline V gene lookup returns CDR1 DFQATT and CDR2 SNEGSKA (reference sequence). In DNA, the CDR3 is TGCAGTGCTAGCCCAATAGCGGGAGTTGGCTACGAGCAGTACTTC. It yields the protein CSASPIAGVGYEQYF.

The sample holds a few counts of this clonotype. The chain joins TRBV12-3 or TRBV12-4 to TRBJ2-7, with 10 nucleotides matching TRBD1. Trimming removed 6 bases from V and 6 bases from J; junction bases left unmatched: 5. CDR3 length equals 13 residues. The CDR3 reads CASSFGTGAEQYV. The CDR3, as DNA: TGTGCCAGCAGCTTCGGGACAGGGGCCGAGCAGTACGTC.

The table lists this clonotype with a few counts. The chain is built from TRBV5-1 and TRBJ1-1; D gene uncertain. There are 14 residues in the CDR3. CDR1 SGHRS and CDR2 YFSETQ come from the germline V gene. V lost 4 bases, J lost 2 bases, and 12 bases lay in between. The CDR3 spells CASSNPAANTEAFF. The CDR3 DNA is TGCGCCAGCAGCAACCCAGCGGCTAACACTGAAGCTTTCTTT.

V is TRBV12-3 or TRBV12-4 and J is TRBJ2-1; weak D call: TRBD1 (6 bases). Trimming cost V 8 bases and J 12 bases, with 17 bases left between them. CDR3 length equals 12 residues. The CDR3 region is CASGQKTALQFF. For the CDR3, the DNA is TGTGCCAGCGGACAGAAGACAGCCCTGCAGTTCTTC.

This clonotype was detected only a few times. The chain has TRBV12-3 or TRBV12-4 and TRBJ2-2, with TRBD2 matching 11 bases. V gave up 5 bases and J gave up 6 bases; unmatched junction bases: 8. This CDR3 is built from 16 residues. The CDR3 reads CASSSLAGGLAGELFF. The CDR3 coding sequence is TGTGCCAGCAGTAGCCTAGCGGGAGGCCTCGCCGGGGAGCTGTTTTTT.

This rearrangement joins TRBV9 to TRBJ2-3, with TRBD2 identical over 8 bases. The germline V gene has CDR1 SGDLS and CDR2 YYNGEE. This CDR3 has 15 residues. V trimming: 0 bases; J trimming: 5 bases; junction bases outside the gene matches: 5. DNA for the CDR3: TGTGCCAGCAGCGTAGCTGGGCGGGAGGTAGATACGCAGTATTTT. Amino acids: CASSVAGREVDTQYF.

The chain couples TRBV7-8 to TRBJ2-7; the D gene could be TRBD1 or TRBD2 (5 bases each). Trimming removed 4 bases at V and 1 base at J, with 17 bases between. The CDR3 has 16 residues. Germline-derived CDR1 and CDR2 are SGHVS and FQNEAQ. The CDR3: CASSSQPRDVSYEQYF. The CDR3 bases are TGTGCCAGCAGCTCCCAACCCCGGGACGTTTCCTACGAGCAGTACTTC.

This chain joins TRBV7-3 and TRBJ2-3; tentatively, D is TRBD2 (6 bases). CDR3 length: 13 residues. V was clipped by 8 bases and J by 3 bases, with 12 bases between them. Germline assignment: CDR1 SGHTA and CDR2 FQGTGA. CDR3 DNA sequence: TGTGCCAGCGGGAGGATGGGGACAGATACGCAGTATTTT. Protein product: CASGRMGTDTQYF.

The chain uses TRBV20-1 and TRBJ2-3, with 9 nucleotides matching TRBD2. With 4 bases clipped from V and 2 bases from J, the junction kept 7 bases outside the gene matches. The CDR3 is 15 residues long. Germline V gene sequence: CDR1 DFQATT, CDR2 SNEGSKA (reference sequence). The CDR3 reads CSATPLAGFTDTQYF. In DNA, the CDR3 is TGCAGTGCTACCCCCCTAGCGGGATTCACAGATACGCAGTATTTT.

The gene calls are TRBV5-1 and TRBJ2-4; the match to TRBD1 covers 8 bases. The CDR3 totals 13 residues. The J segment lost 9 bases and the V segment lost 4 bases, leaving 6 bases of the junction unmatched. CDR1 is SGHRS, CDR2 YFSETQ, per germline. The DNA of the CDR3 is TGCGCCAGCAGCCCCGGACAGGGAAGCATTCAGTACTTC. Encoded protein: CASSPGQGSIQYF.

This clonotype was counted many times. J is TRBJ2-3 and V is TRBV10-3; 8 bases align to TRBD1. Germline V gene lookup returns CDR1 ENHRY and CDR2 SYGVKD. The V and J ends lost 6 bases and 4 bases, in that order; junction bases with no gene match: 9. The CDR3 runs 15 residues. The CDR3 sequence is CAISEPGQVPDTQYF. The CDR3 DNA follows: TGTGCCATCAGCGAACCGGGACAGGTCCCAGATACGCAGTATTTT.